Shown below are 24 T cell receptor beta chains from a single sample sequenced in a study of memory CD4+ T cells and cytomegalovirus serostatus (dated by TCRdb to between 2018 and 2020). Receptors were amplified or captured by the immunoSEQ multiplex PCR assay. Entries here come from immuneACCESS through TCRdb and include only in-frame sequences with V and J called. Some clones fail to appear in such tables; in the studies checked, an unresolved V gene covers under half of the shortfall, and the cause of the remainder is unknown. This sample lists about 82,000 clones; roughly 80% were detected once. The leading ten clones occupy less than 0.85% of the sample. Single viable CD3+CD4+CD8-CD45RO+ cells were sorted as memory CD4+ T cells on a FACSAria II. Sequencing input: memory CD4+ T cells from blood. The receptors derive from an adult in good health and CMV-seronegative.

The rearrangement joins TRBV18 to TRBJ2-7; 9 positions match TRBD1. The CDR3 has 14 residues. V lost 8 bases and J lost 5; bases outside the gene matches: 10. Germline CDR1 reads KGHSH; CDR2 reads LQKENI. The CDR3: CASLPRQGGNEQYF. Written as DNA, the CDR3 is TGTGCCAGCCTTCCTCGACAGGGGGGGAACGAGCAGTACTTC.

The chain couples TRBV28 to TRBJ1-6, with D possibly being TRBD1 (6 bases). CDR1 is MDHEN, CDR2 SYDVKM, per germline. Trimming pared 7 bases from V and 5 bases from J, leaving 12 bases between. The CDR3 is 14 residues long. CDR3 loop: CASIRQAHNSPLHF. Written as DNA, the CDR3 is TGTGCCAGCATCCGACAGGCCCATAATTCACCCCTCCACTTT.

This clone has just one count. The rearrangement joins TRBV18 to TRBJ2-3; maybe TRBD2 (6 bases). The CDR3 extends over 13 amino acids. Germline lookup yields CDR1 KGHSH and CDR2 LQKENI. The V end was cut by 3 bases, the J end by 6 bases, with 10 bases between. The CDR3 DNA reads TGTGCCAGCTCACCGACTAGTGGGGATACGCAGTATTTT. Translated: CASSPTSGDTQYF.

The chain uses TRBV6-5 and TRBJ2-7, with D possibly being TRBD2 (6 bases). Trimming removed 2 bases from V and 1 base from J, with 9 bases in between. The CDR3 is 14 residues long. The germline gives CDR1 MNHEY, CDR2 SVGAGI. DNA for the CDR3: TGTGCCAGCAGTTACCCGGGGGTTTCCTACGAGCAGTACTTC. Translation gives CASSYPGVSYEQYF.

This clone has only a few counts. The rearrangement joins TRBV7-9 to TRBJ1-1; D remains unclear. V dropped 5 bases and J dropped 2 bases, with 9 bases sitting between them. The CDR3 runs to 13 residues. The germline gives CDR1 SEHNR, CDR2 FQNEAQ (reference sequence). CDR3 protein: CASSESLNTEAFF. The DNA for the CDR3 is TGTGCCAGCAGCGAGAGCCTTAACACTGAAGCTTTCTTT.

The rearrangement joins TRBV4-1 to TRBJ1-4; D gene ambiguous. V lost 2 bases and J 8 bases, leaving 21 bases between the germline ends. The CDR3 contains 17 residues. Per the germline V gene, CDR1 is MGHRA and CDR2 is YSYEKL. This chain's CDR3 is CASSQSLSELGGEKLFF. The DNA of the CDR3 is TGCGCCAGCAGCCAATCTCTTTCGGAGTTGGGTGGGGAAAAACTGTTTTTT.

This clone was seen a handful of times. The chain has TRBV19 and TRBJ2-2; tentative D call: TRBD1 (6 bases). V lost 1 base to trimming and J lost 3 bases, with 9 bases between them. Looked up from germline, CDR1 is LNHDA and CDR2 is SQIVND (reference sequence). This CDR3 has 15 residues. The CDR3 DNA sequence: TGTGCCAGTAGTATAGGGGACACGGACACCGGGGAGCTGTTTTTT. This translates into CASSIGDTDTGELFF.

This chain uses TRBV18 with TRBJ1-5; D call uncertain. The V gene lost 3 bases and the J gene lost 3 bases, with 9 bases spanning the gap. The CDR3 has 14 residues. The germline V gene encodes CDR1 KGHSH and CDR2 LQKENI. The DNA of the CDR3 is TGTGCCAGCTCACCGGGCAGTTTCAATCAGCCCCAGCATTTT. It yields the protein CASSPGSFNQPQHF.

This CDR3 is CASSFGEYGYTF. The CDR3 DNA follows: TGTGCCAGCAGCTTCGGGGAGTATGGCTACACCTTC. This sequence joins TRBV5-4 and TRBJ1-2; D is ambiguous. Germline CDR1 reads SGHNT; CDR2 reads YYREEE (reference sequence). V lost 2 bases to trimming and J lost 5 bases, with 7 bases between them. This CDR3 is built from 12 residues. The complete variable domain, with remaining parts taken from reference TRBV5-4 and TRBJ1-2, reads ETGVTQSPTHLIKTRGQQVTLRCSSQSGHNTVSWYQQALGQGPQFIFQYYREEENGRGNFPPRFSGLQFPNYSSELNVNALELDDSALYLCASSFGEYGYTFGSGTRLTVV.

CDR3 amino acids: CATSSGRLGSNQPQHF. CDR3 bases: TGTGCCACCAGCAGTGGCCGGTTGGGGAGCAATCAGCCCCAGCATTTT. The J gene is TRBJ1-5, the V gene TRBV15; D uncertain. The CDR3 contains 16 residues. V was cut by 3 bases and J by 1 base, with 13 bases left in between. The germline V gene has CDR1 LNHNV and CDR2 YYDKDF (reference sequence).

The chain combines TRBV28 with TRBJ1-1, with 9 bases fitting TRBD1. Germline V gene sequence: CDR1 MDHEN, CDR2 SYDVKM. This CDR3 is 15 amino acids long. V gave up 4 bases and J gave up 5 bases; unmatched junction bases: 8. CDR3 sequence (DNA): TGTGCCAGCAGTTCGCCGGGACAGGGAACGACTGAAGCTTTCTTT. Translated: CASSSPGQGTTEAFF.

The rearrangement links TRBV5-1 to TRBJ2-6, with 7 nucleotides matching TRBD1. This CDR3 has 16 residues. With 4 bases clipped from V and 3 bases from J, the junction kept 7 bases outside the gene matches. The germline CDR1 and CDR2 sequences are SGHRS and YFSETQ. The CDR3 sequence: CASSPSGGYGANVLTF. CDR3 DNA: TGCGCCAGCAGCCCCTCAGGGGGATATGGGGCCAACGTCCTGACTTTC.

With respect to this clone: The junction differs from germline at one of its ends, possibly a read error. This sequence joins TRBV7-7 and TRBJ2-7, with D perhaps matching TRBD2 (5 bases). CDR1 is SSHAT, CDR2 FNYEAQ, per germline (reference sequence). This CDR3 comprises 13 residues. CDR3 region: CASSLDEGSEQYF. CDR3 DNA: TGTGCTAGCAGCTTAGATGAGGGAAGCGAGCAGTACTTC. The entire variable domain, with the rest obtained from reference TRBV7-7 and TRBJ2-7, is as follows: GAGVSQSPRYKVTKRGQDVTLRCDPISSHATLYWYQQALGQGPEFLTYFNYEAQPDKSGLPSDRFSAERPEGSISTLTIQRTEQRDSAMYRCASSLDEGSEQYFGPGTRLTVT.

The gene calls are TRBV7-3 and TRBJ2-2; D is unclear. This CDR3 has 16 amino acids. The ends were cut back, 0 bases at V and 8 bases at J, with 16 bases in the middle. Looked up from germline, CDR1 is SGHTA and CDR2 is FQGTGA. CDR3 nucleotides: TGTGCCAGCAGCTTAACGGTGAACCAGGACGGAGGGGAGCTGTTTTTT. Translation gives CASSLTVNQDGGELFF.

A few counts support this clone. CDR3 protein: CALQFSSYNSPLHF. The CDR3 nucleotides read TGTGCCCTGCAATTTAGCTCCTATAATTCACCCCTCCACTTT. The chain recombines TRBV30 with TRBJ1-6; no firm D call. This CDR3 has 14 amino acids. Trimming took 8 bases from V and 0 from J, leaving 11 bases between them. The germline V gene has CDR1 GTSNPN and CDR2 SVGIG (reference sequence).

The J gene is TRBJ2-2, the V gene TRBV9; D might be TRBD1 or TRBD2, each matching 5 bases. Trimming took 5 bases from V and 2 from J, leaving 13 bases between them. CDR3 size: 15 residues. Germline CDR1 reads SGDLS; CDR2 reads YYNGEE. This CDR3 is CASRGTATNTGELFF. In DNA, the CDR3 is TGTGCCAGCAGGGGGACGGCTACTAACACCGGGGAGCTGTTTTTT.

The CDR3: CAWSINSLDYGYTF. The CDR3 DNA follows: TGTGCCTGGAGTATAAACAGCTTGGACTATGGCTACACCTTC. The V gene is TRBV30, the J gene TRBJ1-2; D is uncertain. The germline CDR1 and CDR2 sequences are GTSNPN and SVGIG (reference sequence). V was pared by 2 bases and J by 3 bases, with 13 bases between. The CDR3 is 14 amino acids. Full variable domain (rest looked up from reference TRBV30 and TRBJ1-2): SQTIHQWPATLVQPVGSPLSLECTVEGTSNPNLYWYRQAAGRGLQLLFYSVGIGQISSEVPQNLSASRPQDRQFILSSKKLLLSDSGFYLCAWSINSLDYGYTFGSGTRLTVV.

The chain recombines TRBV19 with TRBJ1-2, with 11 bases lining up with TRBD1. This CDR3 spans 16 amino acids. CDR1 is LNHDA, CDR2 SQIVND, per germline (reference sequence). Germline trimming cut 2 bases from V and 3 bases from J; bases unmatched to any gene: 5. This CDR3 is CASSILTGQGDYGYTF. The CDR3, as DNA: TGTGCCAGTAGTATATTGACGGGACAGGGGGACTATGGCTACACCTTC.

This sequence joins TRBV9 and TRBJ2-7, with 13 positions matching TRBD2. Germline V gene data show CDR1 as SGDLS and CDR2 as YYNGEE. This CDR3 comprises 18 residues. V shed 4 bases, J shed 1 base, and the junction held 11 bases outside the gene matches. CDR3 nucleotides: TGTGCCAGCAGCCCTCGAGCACTAGCGGGGGGGGTTTCCTACGAGCAGTACTTC. Translated: CASSPRALAGGVSYEQYF.

The rearrangement joins TRBV18 to TRBJ2-5; TRBD2 is a possible D gene (5 bases). Germline loops: CDR1 KGHSH, CDR2 LQKENI. Between the trimmed V and J ends, which lost 3 bases and 1 base, there was a span of 9 bases. The CDR3 length is 14 residues. The DNA for the CDR3 is TGTGCCAGCTCACCTCAGGACTCCCAAGAGACCCAGTACTTC. This codes for CASSPQDSQETQYF.

The chain uses TRBV30 and TRBJ2-7, with D possibly matching TRBD2 (6 bases). The CDR3 spans 13 residues. V lost 8 bases to trimming and J lost 6 bases, with 20 bases between them. From germline, CDR1 is GTSNPN and CDR2 SVGIG (reference sequence). CDR3 nucleotides: TGTGCCAGATCCAGGGACGGGGGATCCGAGCAGTACTTC. This sequence encodes CARSRDGGSEQYF.

The chain combines TRBV30 with TRBJ2-1; maybe TRBD1 (5 bases). V lost 1 base and J 8 bases, leaving 12 bases between the germline ends. CDR1 and CDR2 (germline): GTSNPN, SVGIG (reference sequence). The CDR3 covers 13 residues. The CDR3 sequence is CAWSAQGNDEQFF. CDR3 DNA sequence: TGTGCCTGGAGTGCCCAGGGCAACGATGAGCAGTTCTTC. The variable domain in full, completed from reference TRBV30 and TRBJ2-1, reads SQTIHQWPATLVQPVGSPLSLECTVEGTSNPNLYWYRQAAGRGLQLLFYSVGIGQISSEVPQNLSASRPQDRQFILSSKKLLLSDSGFYLCAWSAQGNDEQFFGPGTRLTVL.

The J gene is TRBJ1-1, the V gene TRBV6-5, with 12 nucleotides matching TRBD1. This CDR3 contains 14 residues. Trimming cost V 3 bases and J 8 bases; bases outside gene matches: 4. Per germline, CDR1 MNHEY and CDR2 SVGAGI. CDR3 sequence: CASSYMGQGAEAFF. The CDR3 nucleotides are TGTGCCAGCAGTTATATGGGACAGGGGGCAGAAGCTTTCTTT.

The CDR3 is CASSWEDADTQYF. The CDR3 nucleotides are TGTGCCAGCAGCTGGGAGGACGCAGATACGCAGTATTTT. This chain connects TRBV13 to TRBJ2-3, with a weak D call TRBD2 (6 bases). This CDR3 is 13 amino acids long. V lost 4 bases and J lost 4, with 9 bases in between. Germline CDR1 reads PRHDT; CDR2 reads FYEKMQ (reference sequence).